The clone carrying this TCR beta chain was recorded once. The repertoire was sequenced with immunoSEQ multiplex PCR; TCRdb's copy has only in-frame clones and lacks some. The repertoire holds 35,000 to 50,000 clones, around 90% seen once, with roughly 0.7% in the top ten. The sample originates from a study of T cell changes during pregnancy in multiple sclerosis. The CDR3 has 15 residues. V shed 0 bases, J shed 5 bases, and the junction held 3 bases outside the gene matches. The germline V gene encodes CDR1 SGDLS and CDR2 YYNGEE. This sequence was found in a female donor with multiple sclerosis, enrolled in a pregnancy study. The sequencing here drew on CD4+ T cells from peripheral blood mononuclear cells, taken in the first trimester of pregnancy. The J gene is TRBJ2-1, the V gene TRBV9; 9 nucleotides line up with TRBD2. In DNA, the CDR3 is TGTGCCAGCAGCGTAGGCGGGAGGGGAGACAATGAGCAGTTCTTC. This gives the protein CASSVGGRGDNEQFF.